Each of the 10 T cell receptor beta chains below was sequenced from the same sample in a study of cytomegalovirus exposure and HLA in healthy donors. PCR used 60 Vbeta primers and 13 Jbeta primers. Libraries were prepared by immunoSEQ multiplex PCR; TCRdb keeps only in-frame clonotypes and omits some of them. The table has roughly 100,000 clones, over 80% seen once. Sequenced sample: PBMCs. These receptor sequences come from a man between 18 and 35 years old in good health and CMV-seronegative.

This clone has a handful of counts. CDR3 sequence: CASSPDRVVEQYF. CDR3 nucleotide sequence: TGTGCCAGCAGTCCCGACAGGGTGGTTGAGCAGTACTTC. The V gene is TRBV6-5, the J gene TRBJ2-7, with 7 bases aligning to TRBD1. The CDR3 runs 13 residues. Germline V gives CDR1 MNHEY, CDR2 SVGAGI. Losses at the gene ends were 5 bases for V and 7 bases for J; bases not matched to a gene: 8.

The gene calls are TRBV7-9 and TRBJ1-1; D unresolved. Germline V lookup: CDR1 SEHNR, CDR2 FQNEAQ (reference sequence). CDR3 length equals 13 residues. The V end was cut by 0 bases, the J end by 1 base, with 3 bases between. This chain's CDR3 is CASSLAGNTEAFF. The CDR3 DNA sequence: TGTGCCAGCAGCTTAGCCGGGAACACTGAAGCTTTCTTT.

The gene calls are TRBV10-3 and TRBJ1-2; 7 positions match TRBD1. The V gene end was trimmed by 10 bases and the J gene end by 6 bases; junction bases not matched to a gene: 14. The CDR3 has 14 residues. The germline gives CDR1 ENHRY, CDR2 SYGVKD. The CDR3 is CASRVPGGLNGYTF. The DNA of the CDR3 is TGTGCCAGCAGGGTTCCAGGGGGGCTGAATGGCTACACCTTC.

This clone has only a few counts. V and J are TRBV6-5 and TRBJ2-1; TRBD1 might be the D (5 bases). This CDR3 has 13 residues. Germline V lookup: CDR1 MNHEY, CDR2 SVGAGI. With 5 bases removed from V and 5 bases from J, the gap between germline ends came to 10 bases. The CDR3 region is CASSPLGDNEQFF. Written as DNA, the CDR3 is TGTGCCAGCAGTCCCTTAGGGGACAATGAGCAGTTCTTC.

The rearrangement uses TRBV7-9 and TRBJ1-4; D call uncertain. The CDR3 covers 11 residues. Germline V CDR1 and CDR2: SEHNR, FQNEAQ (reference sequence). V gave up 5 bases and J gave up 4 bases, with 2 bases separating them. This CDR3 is CASSLNEKLFF. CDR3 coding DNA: TGTGCCAGCAGCCTTAATGAAAAACTGTTTTTT.

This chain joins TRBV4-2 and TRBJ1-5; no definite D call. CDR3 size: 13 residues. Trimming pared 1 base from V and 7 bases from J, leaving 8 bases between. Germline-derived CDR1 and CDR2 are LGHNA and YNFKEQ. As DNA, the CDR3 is TGTGCCAGCAGCCAAGTCGGGGTCCAGCCCCAGCATTTT. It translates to CASSQVGVQPQHF.

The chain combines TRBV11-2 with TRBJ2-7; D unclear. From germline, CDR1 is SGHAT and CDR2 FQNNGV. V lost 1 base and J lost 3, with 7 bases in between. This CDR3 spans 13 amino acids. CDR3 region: CASSLGAGYEQYF. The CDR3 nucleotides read TGTGCCAGCAGCTTAGGGGCCGGCTACGAGCAGTACTTC.

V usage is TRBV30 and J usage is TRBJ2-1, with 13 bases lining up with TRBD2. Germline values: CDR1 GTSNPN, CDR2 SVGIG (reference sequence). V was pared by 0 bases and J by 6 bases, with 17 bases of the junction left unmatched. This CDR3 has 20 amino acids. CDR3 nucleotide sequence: TGTGCCTGGAGTGTAGGGTGGACTAGCGGGAGATTAGGCCCCCGCAATGAGCAGTTCTTC. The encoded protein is CAWSVGWTSGRLGPRNEQFF. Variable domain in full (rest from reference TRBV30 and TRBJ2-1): SQTIHQWPATLVQPVGSPLSLECTVEGTSNPNLYWYRQAAGRGLQLLFYSVGIGQISSEVPQNLSASRPQDRQFILSSKKLLLSDSGFYLCAWSVGWTSGRLGPRNEQFFGPGTRLTVL.

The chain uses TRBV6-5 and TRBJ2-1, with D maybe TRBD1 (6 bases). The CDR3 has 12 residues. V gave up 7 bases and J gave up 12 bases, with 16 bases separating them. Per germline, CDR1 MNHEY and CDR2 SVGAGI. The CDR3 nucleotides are TGTGCCAGCAACAACAGGGCTGGTGGGCAGTTCTTC. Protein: CASNNRAGGQFF.

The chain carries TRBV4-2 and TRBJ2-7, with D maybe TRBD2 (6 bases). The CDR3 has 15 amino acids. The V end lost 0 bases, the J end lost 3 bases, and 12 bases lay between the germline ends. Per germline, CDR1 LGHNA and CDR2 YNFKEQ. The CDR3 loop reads CASSQDLAPNYEQYF. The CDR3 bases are TGTGCCAGCAGCCAAGACCTAGCGCCAAACTACGAGCAGTACTTC.